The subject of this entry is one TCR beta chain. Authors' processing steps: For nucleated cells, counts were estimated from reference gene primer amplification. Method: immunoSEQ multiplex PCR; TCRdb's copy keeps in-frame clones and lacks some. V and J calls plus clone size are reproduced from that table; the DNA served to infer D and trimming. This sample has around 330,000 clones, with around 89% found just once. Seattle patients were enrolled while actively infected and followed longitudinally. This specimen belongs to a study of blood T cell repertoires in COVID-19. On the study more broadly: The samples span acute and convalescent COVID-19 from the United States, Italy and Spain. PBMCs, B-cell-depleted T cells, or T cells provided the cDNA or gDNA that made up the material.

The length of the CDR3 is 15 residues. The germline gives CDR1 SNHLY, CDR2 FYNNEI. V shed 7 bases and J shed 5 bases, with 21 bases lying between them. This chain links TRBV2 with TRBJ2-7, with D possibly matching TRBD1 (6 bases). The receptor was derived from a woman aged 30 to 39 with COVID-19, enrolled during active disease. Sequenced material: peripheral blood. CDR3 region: CASKLTGVITHEQYF. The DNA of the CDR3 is TGTGCCAGCAAATTGACAGGAGTAATAACCCACGAGCAGTACTTC.